The 7 T cell receptor beta chains listed next were all sequenced from one sample in a study of blood T cell repertoires in COVID-19. Clones were read by immunoSEQ multiplex PCR, and TCRdb kept only the in-frame ones, dropping some. Found here are some 180,000 clones, 75% to 90% of them singletons; the top ten hold around 7%. The material sequenced was peripheral blood. The receptors were gathered from a woman aged 35 to 49 with COVID-19, enrolled during active disease.

Written as DNA, the CDR3 is TGTGCCAGCAGACGGGGTATGAGTGGAACCGGGGAGCTGTTTTTT. Translated, it gives CASRRGMSGTGELFF. V is TRBV27 and J is TRBJ2-2, with D perhaps matching TRBD2 (5 bases). V shed 6 bases and J shed 5 bases, with 16 bases lying between them. The germline V gene encodes CDR1 MNHEY and CDR2 SMNVEV (reference sequence). The CDR3 is 15 amino acids.

The chain is built from TRBV19 and TRBJ2-3; 12 bases agree with TRBD2. CDR1 LNHDA and CDR2 SQIVND come from the germline V gene (reference sequence). The CDR3 contains 15 residues. The V segment lost 6 bases and the J segment 3 bases; nucleotides outside the gene matches: 4. CDR3 sequence (DNA): TGTGCCAGTAGCCTAGCGGGGGGGCTTACAGATACGCAGTATTTT. It translates to CASSLAGGLTDTQYF.

The V gene is TRBV27, the J gene TRBJ1-2, with a possible D match to TRBD1 (5 bases). Germline values: CDR1 MNHEY, CDR2 SMNVEV (reference sequence). This CDR3 contains 14 residues. Trimming shortened V by 7 bases and J by 6 bases, and 18 bases separated the two germline ends. Written as DNA, the CDR3 is TGTGCCAGCAATGGAGGGCGGGGACCCGATGGCTACACCTTC. Its translation is CASNGGRGPDGYTF.

DNA for the CDR3: TGTGCCAGCAGTCCCGCGACAGGTTCAGGTTCACCCCTCCACTTT. Its protein product is CASSPATGSGSPLHF. This rearrangement joins TRBV6-5 to TRBJ1-6; possibly TRBD1 for D (6 bases). CDR3 length: 15 amino acids. V was trimmed by 5 bases and J by 9 bases, leaving 17 bases between them. Germline CDR1 reads MNHEY; CDR2 reads SVGAGI.

V gene TRBV7-8 combines with J gene TRBJ2-7, with 8 bases identical to TRBD1. CDR3 length equals 13 residues. Trimming at V came to 4 bases and at J to 4 bases, leaving 3 bases not matched to a gene. The germline V gene encodes CDR1 SGHVS and CDR2 FQNEAQ. CDR3 coding DNA: TGTGCCAGCAGCTCGGGACAGGAGTACGAGCAGTACTTC. This encodes CASSSGQEYEQYF.

This clone has just one count. The rearrangement links TRBV4-2 to TRBJ1-1; the D gene is possibly TRBD1 (5 bases). CDR1 LGHNA and CDR2 YNFKEQ come from the germline V gene. Trimming took 1 base from V and 8 from J, leaving 11 bases between them. The CDR3 covers 13 residues. CDR3: CASSQVRHREAFF. Written as DNA, the CDR3 is TGTGCCAGCAGCCAAGTCCGCCACAGGGAAGCTTTCTTT.

The rearrangement uses TRBV24-1 and TRBJ2-7; 9 bases map to TRBD1. Germline CDR1 is KGHDR and CDR2 is SFDVKD. V trimming: 0 bases; J trimming: 1 base; junction bases outside the gene matches: 6. The CDR3 consists of 17 residues. CDR3 sequence: CATSDLGTGLPSYEQYF. The CDR3, as DNA: TGTGCCACCAGTGATTTGGGGACAGGGCTACCTTCCTACGAGCAGTACTTC.